These 17 T cell receptor beta chains were all obtained from the same sample, sequenced in a study of blood T cell repertoires in COVID-19. The assay was immunoSEQ multiplex PCR, and TCRdb's table has in-frame clones only and misses some. Here the sample spans 150,000 to 200,000 clones, around 80% being singletons. Material for sequencing was peripheral blood. Receptors were obtained from a woman aged 70-85 years with COVID-19, enrolled during active disease.

The chain links TRBV11-3 to TRBJ2-2; the match to TRBD2 covers 10 bases. The CDR3 has 15 residues. J gave up 6 bases and V 2 bases, and 3 bases lay outside the gene matches. The germline gives CDR1 SGHNT, CDR2 YENEEA. The CDR3 spells CASSLSSGRSGELFF. Here the CDR3 DNA reads TGTGCCAGCAGCTTATCTAGCGGGAGATCCGGGGAGCTGTTTTTT.

The chain links TRBV6-5 to TRBJ1-1; a weak D match, TRBD1 (6 bases). The CDR3 runs to 15 residues. Looked up from germline, CDR1 is MNHEY and CDR2 is SVGAGI. V was trimmed by 2 bases and J by 7 bases, leaving 17 bases between them. CDR3 bases: TGTGCCAGCAGTTACGCGAAGGCAGGACAGTTTGAAGCTTTCTTT. Its protein is CASSYAKAGQFEAFF.

The chain links TRBV18 to TRBJ1-1; D unresolved. The ends were cut back, 5 bases at V and 0 bases at J, with 7 bases in the middle. This CDR3 region has 13 residues. Germline loops: CDR1 KGHSH, CDR2 LQKENI. CDR3 sequence (DNA): TGTGCCAGCTCATCCACAGTGAACACTGAAGCTTTCTTT. Translated, it gives CASSSTVNTEAFF.

This clone was counted only a few times. The CDR3 loop reads CASSVTLDPTGEQFF. For the CDR3, the DNA is TGTGCCAGCAGCGTGACACTAGATCCGACTGGGGAGCAGTTCTTC. The chain links TRBV9 to TRBJ2-1, with a weak D call TRBD2 (5 bases). The CDR3 has 15 amino acids. V gave up 2 bases and J gave up 10 bases, with 19 bases separating them. Looked up from germline, CDR1 is SGDLS and CDR2 is YYNGEE.

The chain employs TRBV19 and TRBJ2-1, with D tentatively TRBD2 (6 bases). This CDR3 is 16 amino acids long. V was trimmed by 7 bases and J by 2 bases, leaving 18 bases between them. CDR1 and CDR2 (germline): LNHDA, SQIVND (reference sequence). The DNA for the CDR3 is TGTGCCAGTACCTCACCGGGACTCGGAACCTACAATGAGCAGTTCTTC. Translated, it gives CASTSPGLGTYNEQFF.

CDR3 in amino acids: CASSSYRRNEQFF. In DNA, the CDR3 is TGTGCCAGCAGCTCCTACAGGAGAAATGAGCAGTTCTTC. The genes are TRBV7-2 and TRBJ2-1; maybe TRBD1 (5 bases). Per germline, CDR1 SGHTA and CDR2 FQGNSA. The V end lost 4 bases, the J end lost 7 bases, and 11 bases lay between the germline ends. This CDR3 contains 13 residues.

J is TRBJ2-5 and V is TRBV11-3; TRBD1 might be the D (5 bases). The germline V gene has CDR1 SGHNT and CDR2 YENEEA. V lost 3 bases, J lost 9 bases, and 14 bases lay in between. The CDR3 is made up of 13 amino acids. As DNA, the CDR3 is TGTGCCAGCAGCTTTGGGGTCCTAGGGGCCCAGTACTTC. Its translation is CASSFGVLGAQYF.

V is TRBV6-5 and J is TRBJ2-7; unclear D gene. The CDR3 is 13 amino acids. V was shortened by 4 bases and J by 4 bases, with 11 bases between the two germline ends. Germline lookup yields CDR1 MNHEY and CDR2 SVGAGI. DNA for the CDR3: TGTGCCAGCAGTTTAAACAGTCCATACGAGCAGTACTTC. It yields the protein CASSLNSPYEQYF.

The chain joins TRBV29-1 to TRBJ2-1; no clear D gene. Germline-derived CDR1 and CDR2 are SQVTM and ANQGSEA. The V end lost 7 bases, the J end lost 7 bases, and 14 bases lay between the germline ends. The CDR3 loop spans 12 amino acids. The CDR3 DNA is TGCAGCGAGGAGAAAGCTGGAAATGAGCAGTTCTTC. Encoded protein: CSEEKAGNEQFF.

This chain connects TRBV7-9 to TRBJ2-5, with D possibly TRBD1 on 7 matching bases. CDR1 SEHNR and CDR2 FQNEAQ come from the germline V gene (reference sequence). Trimming removed 1 base at V and 2 bases at J, with 11 bases between. CDR3 length equals 15 residues. The CDR3 DNA sequence: TGTGCCAGCAGCTTAGACGGGGGACAGCAAGAGACCCAGTACTTC. This encodes CASSLDGGQQETQYF.

The genes are TRBV9 and TRBJ1-1; possibly TRBD1 for D (6 bases). CDR1 and CDR2 (germline): SGDLS, YYNGEE. V was clipped by 5 bases and J by 0 bases, with 8 bases between them. The CDR3 totals 13 residues. The CDR3 coding sequence is TGTGCCAGCAGTCAGGGGATGAACACTGAAGCTTTCTTT. It codes for CASSQGMNTEAFF.

The chain combines TRBV5-1 with TRBJ2-1, with TRBD2 matching 12 bases. V trimming: 3 bases; J trimming: 3 bases; junction bases outside the gene matches: 1. Germline CDR1 reads SGHRS; CDR2 reads YFSETQ. This CDR3 is 15 amino acids long. The CDR3 sequence: CASSSTSGSYNEQFF. The DNA of the CDR3 is TGCGCCAGCAGCTCGACTAGCGGGAGCTACAATGAGCAGTTCTTC.

The chain employs TRBV6-5 and TRBJ1-6; tentatively, D is TRBD1 (5 bases). Germline CDR1 reads MNHEY; CDR2 reads SVGAGI. The CDR3 has 16 amino acids. V lost 2 bases and J 7 bases, leaving 15 bases between the germline ends. CDR3: CASSYKGQIRNSPLHF. CDR3 nucleotide sequence: TGTGCCAGCAGTTACAAGGGGCAGATTAGGAATTCACCCCTCCACTTT.

This clone has just one count. The genes are TRBV15 and TRBJ1-5; D gene unclear. In germline, CDR1 is LNHNV, CDR2 YYDKDF (reference sequence). This CDR3 contains 14 residues. Between the trimmed V and J ends, which lost 5 bases and 4 bases, there was a span of 12 bases. The CDR3 reads CATSGGGGNQPQHF. The CDR3 DNA follows: TGTGCCACCAGCGGCGGCGGAGGGAATCAGCCCCAGCATTTT. The full variable domain, rest sourced from reference TRBV15 and TRBJ1-5, is DAMVIQNPRYQVTQFGKPVTLSCSQTLNHNVMYWYQQKSSQAPKLLFHYYDKDFNNEADTPDNFQSRRPNTSFCFLDIRSPGLGDTAMYLCATSGGGGNQPQHFGDGTRLSIL.

The gene calls are TRBV27 and TRBJ2-2; D is perhaps TRBD1 (5 bases). The CDR3 is 14 residues long. Germline CDR1 reads MNHEY; CDR2 reads SMNVEV (reference sequence). V was clipped by 6 bases and J by 3 bases, with 11 bases between them. CDR3 amino acids: CASSPDRYTGELFF. DNA for the CDR3: TGTGCCAGCAGCCCCGACAGATACACCGGGGAGCTGTTTTTT.

The rearrangement joins TRBV15 to TRBJ2-1, with D possibly TRBD2 on 6 matching bases. Trimming cost V 0 bases and J 0 bases, with 15 bases left between them. The V gene's germline CDR1 is LNHNV and CDR2 YYDKDF (reference sequence). This CDR3 is built from 18 residues. The CDR3 DNA reads TGTGCCACCAGCAGAGATGTTCCTAGCGAGAGCTCCTACAATGAGCAGTTCTTC. Its protein product is CATSRDVPSESSYNEQFF.

The chain has TRBV7-2 and TRBJ2-1; tentatively, D is TRBD2 (7 bases). Germline-derived CDR1 and CDR2 are SGHTA and FQGNSA. V dropped 1 base and J dropped 6 bases, with 13 bases sitting between them. The CDR3 is 15 residues long. The CDR3 nucleotides read TGTGCCAGCAGCTTAGATCGGGGGGCCTCCAATGAGCAGTTCTTC. It codes for CASSLDRGASNEQFF.